The 24 T cell receptor beta chains below come from one sample, sequenced in a study of blood T cells in healthy people across ages. It was with a sample-barcoded 5' primer and a J-beta primer mix that a second PCR of about 6 to 11 cycles was run. TCRdb passed the 5' RACE reads through MiXCR, listing each CDR3 protein once. This repertoire shows roughly 1,800,000 distinct CDR3 sequences, around half found once; its top ten account for around 2.1%. Source material: blood. These receptors were collected from a woman in her 40s in good health.

The chain carries TRBV7-3 and TRBJ2-5; possibly TRBD1 for D (6 bases). CDR3 length equals 16 residues. Germline V CDR1 and CDR2: SGHTA, FQGTGA. Deletions cut 1 base from V and 5 bases from J, with 17 bases between. CDR3 residues: CASSLNVGQGMETQYF. For the CDR3, the DNA is TGTGCCAGCAGCTTAAACGTCGGGCAGGGGATGGAGACCCAGTACTTC.

This clonotype came up a few times. This sequence joins TRBV15 and TRBJ1-5; 8 positions agree with TRBD1. Germline V gene sequence: CDR1 LNHNV, CDR2 YYDKDF (reference sequence). The CDR3 sequence is 15 residues long. After removal of 0 bases from V and 6 bases from J, the junction contained 4 bases not matched to a gene. CDR3 residues: CATSRERTGPQPQHF. CDR3 DNA sequence: TGTGCCACCAGCAGAGAACGGACAGGGCCTCAGCCCCAGCATTTT.

The chain couples TRBV27 to TRBJ2-4; D possibly uses TRBD1 or TRBD2 (5 bases each). This CDR3 comprises 13 residues. The V gene lost 8 bases and the J gene lost 7 bases, with 15 bases spanning the gap. The germline gives CDR1 MNHEY, CDR2 SMNVEV (reference sequence). The CDR3 DNA is TGTGCCAGCGGTTGGGGACGAGGGAACATTCAGTACTTC. This codes for CASGWGRGNIQYF.

The V and J genes are TRBV5-1 and TRBJ2-1, with D possibly being TRBD2 (6 bases). V lost 0 bases and J 1 base, leaving 14 bases between the germline ends. CDR1 and CDR2 from the germline V gene are SGHRS and YFSETQ. This CDR3 spans 17 amino acids. CDR3 in DNA: TGCGCCAGCAGCTTGGCCGGAATAGCGGAGTCCTACAATGAGCAGTTCTTC. Translating gives CASSLAGIAESYNEQFF.

This clonotype was observed a few times. The V and J genes are TRBV4-1 and TRBJ1-2; D remains unclear. Germline loops: CDR1 MGHRA, CDR2 YSYEKL. CDR3 size: 14 residues. Trimming shortened V by 0 bases and J by 5 bases, and 10 bases separated the two germline ends. The CDR3 here is CASSQDVGGYGYTF. CDR3 in DNA: TGCGCCAGCAGCCAAGATGTCGGAGGATATGGCTACACCTTC.

The rearrangement uses TRBV4-3 and TRBJ1-4; the D is unclear. The CDR3 loop spans 14 amino acids. V dropped 3 bases and J dropped 4 bases, with 9 bases sitting between them. Per germline, CDR1 LGHNA and CDR2 YSLEER. CDR3 DNA sequence: TGCGCCAGCAGCCATCCTCAGGATAATGAAAAACTGTTTTTT. Amino acids: CASSHPQDNEKLFF.

V and J are TRBV2 and TRBJ2-6, with D unresolved. The CDR3 sequence is 15 residues long. V was clipped by 8 bases and J by 3 bases, with 14 bases between them. Per the germline V gene, CDR1 is SNHLY and CDR2 is FYNNEI. This chain's CDR3 is CASASAENGANVLTF. The CDR3, as DNA: TGTGCCAGCGCCTCGGCAGAGAATGGGGCCAACGTCCTGACTTTC.

This clonotype turned up a few times. The chain links TRBV20-1 to TRBJ2-5; the D gene is possibly TRBD1 (6 bases). The CDR3 has 15 amino acids. Looked up from germline, CDR1 is DFQATT and CDR2 is SNEGSKA (reference sequence). The V gene lost 0 bases and the J gene lost 4 bases, with 15 bases spanning the gap. The CDR3 protein is CSARDRPGDRETQYF. The CDR3 nucleotides read TGCAGTGCTAGAGATAGGCCAGGGGACCGAGAGACCCAGTACTTC.

This sequence joins TRBV12-3 or TRBV12-4 and TRBJ2-7; 9 bases agree with TRBD2. TRBJ2-5 explains the end of the DNA better; the J call may be wrong. CDR3 length equals 13 residues. The CDR3 region is CASTLSGGETQYF. The CDR3 coding sequence is TGTGCCAGCACCCTAAGCGGGGGGGAGACCCAGTACTTC.

This clonotype was detected only a few times. The chain joins TRBV10-3 to TRBJ2-1; 8 bases align to TRBD1. The CDR3 runs to 13 residues. V was clipped by 2 bases and J by 10 bases; unmatched bases: 4. Germline CDR1 reads ENHRY; CDR2 reads SYGVKD. The CDR3 sequence is CAISEDRGREQFF. The CDR3 DNA reads TGTGCCATCAGTGAGGACAGGGGCAGGGAGCAGTTCTTC.

This chain joins TRBV7-2 and TRBJ1-2; possibly TRBD1 for D (6 bases). Trimming shortened V by 5 bases and J by 7 bases, and 20 bases separated the two germline ends. Germline V CDR1 and CDR2: SGHTA, FQGNSA. The CDR3 is made up of 15 amino acids. The CDR3 loop reads CASSQSAGVQGGYTF. DNA of the CDR3: TGTGCCAGCAGCCAATCGGCAGGGGTTCAAGGTGGCTACACCTTC.

This clonotype was seen ten or more times. This rearrangement joins TRBV4-2 to TRBJ2-1, with D possibly TRBD2 on 6 matching bases. CDR3 length: 14 residues. Trimming took off 4 bases at V and 4 bases at J, with 11 bases between the two ends. Germline CDR1 and CDR2: LGHNA and YNFKEQ. For the CDR3, the DNA is TGTGCCAGCAGCCCCAGGCGGGGTTACAATGAGCAGTTCTTC. Protein: CASSPRRGYNEQFF.

The gene calls are TRBV12-3 or TRBV12-4 and TRBJ2-5, with D possibly being TRBD2 (5 bases). V lost 6 bases and J lost 4, with 12 bases in between. The CDR3 has 13 amino acids. CDR3 nucleotide sequence: TGTGCCAGCAGGAGGGAGTCTTTAGAGACCCAGTACTTC. Translating gives CASRRESLETQYF.

The chain recombines TRBV4-1 with TRBJ1-2, with a possible D match to TRBD1 (5 bases). CDR3 length equals 14 residues. The V and J ends lost 1 base and 8 bases respectively, with 14 bases between them. CDR1 is MGHRA and CDR2 is YSYEKL in the germline V gene. CDR3 region: CASSQGARAMGYTF. CDR3 DNA: TGCGCCAGCAGCCAAGGGGCCAGGGCCATGGGCTACACCTTC.

The chain is built from TRBV7-2 and TRBJ1-5; unclear D gene. Per the germline V gene, CDR1 is SGHTA and CDR2 is FQGNSA. The CDR3 loop spans 17 amino acids. V shed 1 base and J shed 2 bases, with 15 bases lying between them. The CDR3 DNA is TGTGCCAGCAGCTTAGGTTGGTCGGCCGGGGGCAATCAGCCCCAGCATTTT. Its translation is CASSLGWSAGGNQPQHF.

The chain joins TRBV15 to TRBJ1-1; TRBD1 is a possible D gene (5 bases). Trimming left V 0 bases short and J 2 bases short, with 13 bases between. CDR3 length: 16 residues. From germline, CDR1 is LNHNV and CDR2 YYDKDF (reference sequence). The CDR3 sequence: CATSRDRNGGNTEAFF. The CDR3 nucleotides read TGTGCCACCAGCAGAGATAGGAACGGGGGAAACACTGAAGCTTTCTTT.

The chain carries TRBV20-1 and TRBJ1-5; perhaps TRBD1 as D (6 bases). This CDR3 has 13 amino acids. V dropped 3 bases and J dropped 6 bases, with 12 bases sitting between them. Germline V CDR1 and CDR2: DFQATT, SNEGSKA (reference sequence). In nucleotides, the CDR3 is TGCAGTGCTAGTATCAGGGGAGGTCAGCCCCAGCATTTT. It yields the protein CSASIRGGQPQHF.

The chain recombines TRBV4-1 with TRBJ2-7, with 10 nucleotides matching TRBD1. CDR3 size: 16 residues. Germline trimming cut 3 bases from V and 5 bases from J; bases unmatched to any gene: 10. In germline, CDR1 is MGHRA, CDR2 YSYEKL. This chain's CDR3 is CASSQPMGTGDNEQYF. The DNA of the CDR3 is TGCGCCAGCAGCCAGCCAATGGGGACAGGGGATAACGAGCAGTACTTC.

The chain joins TRBV27 to TRBJ2-1, with D unresolved. The V end lost 2 bases, the J end lost 1 base, and 6 bases lay between the germline ends. Per the germline V gene, CDR1 is MNHEY and CDR2 is SMNVEV (reference sequence). CDR3 length: 14 residues. CDR3 residues: CASSLQKSYNEQFF. The CDR3 coding sequence is TGTGCCAGCAGTTTACAGAAATCCTACAATGAGCAGTTCTTC.

This sequence joins TRBV4-1 and TRBJ2-7, with D tentatively TRBD1 (5 bases). The length of the CDR3 is 19 residues. V was cut by 0 bases and J by 6 bases, with 27 bases left in between. Germline V gene lookup returns CDR1 MGHRA and CDR2 YSYEKL. CDR3 bases: TGCGCCAGCAGCCAAGAAGTCTGGGAACCGACAGCCCCAATCTCCGAGCAGTACTTC. Translated: CASSQEVWEPTAPISEQYF.

V and J are TRBV15 and TRBJ1-6; 8 positions match TRBD1. V trimming: 0 bases; J trimming: 13 bases; junction bases outside the gene matches: 8. The CDR3 contains 15 residues. Per the germline V gene, CDR1 is LNHNV and CDR2 is YYDKDF (reference sequence). Here the CDR3 DNA reads TGTGCCACCAGCAGAGAGGACAGGGACTCTGCTCCCCTCCACTTT. This translates into CATSREDRDSAPLHF.

The rearrangement uses TRBV6-2 or TRBV6-3 and TRBJ2-5; D uncertain. Trimming took 5 bases from V and 4 from J, leaving 14 bases between them. Per the germline V gene, CDR1 is MNHEY and CDR2 is SVGEGT. The CDR3 contains 14 residues. CDR3 nucleotides: TGTGCCAGCAGTGCATATCCCAAAGGAGAGACCCAGTACTTC. Its protein product is CASSAYPKGETQYF.

This chain uses TRBV3-1 with TRBJ2-3, with D perhaps TRBD1 (7 bases). The germline V gene encodes CDR1 LGHDT and CDR2 YNNKEL (reference sequence). V was shortened by 5 bases and J by 0 bases, with 15 bases between the two germline ends. The CDR3 has 16 amino acids. The CDR3 nucleotides read TGTGCCAGCAGCGCTCAGGGGGGCGTTAGCACAGATACGCAGTATTTT. It is translated as CASSAQGGVSTDTQYF.

The chain carries TRBV4-2 and TRBJ2-7, with 7 bases that match TRBD1. This CDR3 comprises 15 residues. Germline CDR1 reads LGHNA; CDR2 reads YNFKEQ. J was trimmed by 3 bases and V by 2 bases; bases with no gene match: 7. The CDR3 protein is CASSQPGTANYEQYF. The CDR3 DNA is TGTGCCAGCAGCCAACCTGGGACAGCCAACTACGAGCAGTACTTC.